The 13 T cell receptor beta chains given below trace back to one sample, sequenced in a study of Ad26.COV2.S vaccination and SARS-CoV-2 variants (TCRdb year 2021). The library was made by the immunoSEQ multiplex PCR assay. What TCRdb holds here is the immuneACCESS table cut down to in-frame rearrangements. Part of the clones is not present; checked against another copy, under half of the missing clones reflect an unresolved V gene, and the others are unexplained. Counted in this sample were about 390,000 clones; roughly nine tenths of them appeared once. The top ten constitute 3.5% of the sample. The sample's treatment or condition, from its label and the paper: 19 received Ad26.COV2.S at low or high dose, single or two shots; 5 received placebo; per-sample allocation not given. For vaccine and placebo recipients, repertoires were sequenced using samples collected on day 63 after the first injection.

The material was peripheral blood, obtained in a trial of Ad26.COV2.S vaccine versus placebo. Source of these receptors: a person between 18 and 59 years old who received the Ad26.COV2.S COVID-19 vaccine or a placebo.

This chain connects TRBV5-4 to TRBJ2-5; D is ambiguous. Trimming took off 2 bases at V and 5 bases at J, with 10 bases between the two ends. Germline CDR1 SGHNT, CDR2 YYREEE (reference sequence). The CDR3 totals 13 residues. CDR3 DNA: TGTGCCAGCAGCTTAGCAGGAGCTGAGACCCAGTACTTC. This encodes CASSLAGAETQYF.

The V call is TRBV6-6, the J call TRBJ1-2, with D maybe TRBD1 (5 bases). CDR1 is MNHNY, CDR2 SVGAGI, per germline (reference sequence). The CDR3 sequence is 12 residues long. Deletions cut 7 bases from V and 3 bases from J, with 9 bases between. The CDR3 sequence: CASKAGHYGYTF. CDR3 DNA: TGTGCCAGCAAGGCAGGGCACTATGGCTACACCTTC.

V and J are TRBV4-3 and TRBJ1-2; D possibly corresponds to TRBD1 (5 bases). The CDR3 runs 15 residues. V was pared by 0 bases and J by 5 bases, with 13 bases between. Germline V gene data show CDR1 as LGHNA and CDR2 as YSLEER. In DNA form, the CDR3 reads TGCGCCAGCAGCCAAGATTTCGGACAAGGATATGGCTACACCTTC. Translation gives CASSQDFGQGYGYTF.

This rearrangement joins TRBV6-2 or TRBV6-3 to TRBJ1-2, with D unresolved. The CDR3 has 15 amino acids. V was clipped by 0 bases and J by 6 bases, with 14 bases between them. Germline V gene lookup returns CDR1 MNHEY and CDR2 SVGEGT. CDR3 sequence: CASSYSFSGFDGYTF. CDR3 nucleotides: TGTGCCAGCAGTTACTCATTCTCGGGTTTCGATGGCTACACCTTC.

The chain uses TRBV5-1 and TRBJ1-1; TRBD1 is a possible D gene (5 bases). Germline CDR1 reads SGHRS; CDR2 reads YFSETQ. The CDR3 loop spans 15 amino acids. V gave up 2 bases and J gave up 5 bases, with 16 bases separating them. CDR3 DNA sequence: TGCGCCAGCAGCTTCCTCGCAGGGAAGGTTACTGAAGCTTTCTTT. Translating it yields CASSFLAGKVTEAFF.

The V and J genes are TRBV18 and TRBJ1-3; D gene uncertain. From germline, CDR1 is KGHSH and CDR2 LQKENI. The CDR3 spans 14 residues. Trimming shortened V by 2 bases and J by 0 bases, and 5 bases separated the two germline ends. CDR3 amino acids: CASSPGPSGNTIYF. In DNA, the CDR3 is TGTGCCAGCTCACCAGGACCCTCTGGAAACACCATATATTTT.

This CDR3 reads CASSPRTGSTDTQYF. In nucleotides, the CDR3 is TGTGCCAGCTCACCAAGGACAGGTAGCACAGATACGCAGTATTTT. The chain joins TRBV18 to TRBJ2-3, with TRBD1 matching 7 bases. CDR1 and CDR2 (germline): KGHSH, LQKENI. CDR3 length: 15 amino acids. After removal of 2 bases from V and 0 bases from J, the junction contained 2 bases not matched to a gene.

V is TRBV6-1 and J is TRBJ1-1; no clear D. The germline CDR1 and CDR2 sequences are MNHNS and SASEGT. Trimming took off 2 bases at V and 6 bases at J, with 16 bases between the two ends. The length of the CDR3 is 15 residues. CDR3 in DNA: TGTGCCAGCAGTGAATGGCGGACGTCGATATCTGAAGCTTTCTTT. It codes for CASSEWRTSISEAFF.

The chain carries TRBV18 and TRBJ1-1; no clear D. The germline V and J ends were trimmed by 3 bases and 3 bases, with 11 bases remaining between them. The CDR3 spans 14 residues. CDR1 and CDR2 (germline): KGHSH, LQKENI. This CDR3 reads CASSPRALDTEAFF. Here the CDR3 DNA reads TGTGCCAGCTCACCTCGGGCTCTGGACACTGAAGCTTTCTTT.

The chain links TRBV27 to TRBJ1-2; perhaps TRBD1 as D (5 bases). Trimming shortened V by 6 bases and J by 1 base, and 15 bases separated the two germline ends. The CDR3 is 15 amino acids. Germline V gene sequence: CDR1 MNHEY, CDR2 SMNVEV (reference sequence). CDR3 in amino acids: CASSLTAHLNYGYTF. DNA of the CDR3: TGTGCCAGCAGCCTGACAGCACATCTTAACTATGGCTACACCTTC.

On this clone: The sample has other DNA sequences that encode this CDR3 too. This sequence joins TRBV4-1 and TRBJ2-1; 9 nucleotides agree with TRBD2. Germline assignment: CDR1 MGHRA and CDR2 YSYEKL. V dropped 2 bases and J dropped 4; count of bases not matched to a gene: 3. This CDR3 region has 15 residues. The CDR3 spells CASSQPGLAYNEQFF. CDR3 bases: TGCGCCAGCAGCCAACCGGGACTAGCTTACAATGAGCAGTTCTTC.

This clone was observed a few times. The rearrangement joins TRBV7-2 to TRBJ1-1; D possibly corresponds to TRBD1 (5 bases). The ends were cut back, 5 bases at V and 5 bases at J, with 12 bases in the middle. Germline V gene sequence: CDR1 SGHTA, CDR2 FQGNSA. The CDR3 extends over 13 amino acids. Here the CDR3 reads CASSVGTVTEAFF. The CDR3 nucleotides are TGTGCCAGCAGCGTAGGGACGGTAACTGAAGCTTTCTTT.

The CDR3 DNA follows: TGTGCCACCAGCAGAGAAAACGGGAATTCACCCCTCCACTTT. This sequence encodes CATSRENGNSPLHF. The chain carries TRBV15 and TRBJ1-6; D not resolved. The CDR3 is 14 amino acids. V lost 0 bases and J 7 bases, leaving 7 bases between the germline ends. Germline assignment: CDR1 LNHNV and CDR2 YYDKDF (reference sequence).